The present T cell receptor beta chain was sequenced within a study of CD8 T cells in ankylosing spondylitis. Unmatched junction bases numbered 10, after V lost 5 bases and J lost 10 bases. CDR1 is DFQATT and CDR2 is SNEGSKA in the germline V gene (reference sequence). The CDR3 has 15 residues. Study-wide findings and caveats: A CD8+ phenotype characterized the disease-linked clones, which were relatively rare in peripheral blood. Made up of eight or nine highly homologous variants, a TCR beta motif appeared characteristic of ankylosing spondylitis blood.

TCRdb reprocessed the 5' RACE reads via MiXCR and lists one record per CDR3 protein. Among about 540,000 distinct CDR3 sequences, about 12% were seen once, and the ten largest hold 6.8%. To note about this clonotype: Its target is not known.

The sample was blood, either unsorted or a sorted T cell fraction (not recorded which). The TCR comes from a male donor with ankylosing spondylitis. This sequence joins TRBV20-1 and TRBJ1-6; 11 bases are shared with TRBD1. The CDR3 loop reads CSAGGGQGELSPLHF. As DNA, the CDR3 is TGCAGTGCTGGGGGGGGACAGGGGGAGTTGTCACCCCTCCACTTT.